These T cell receptor beta chains were read from a single sample in a study of T cells in Graves' hyperthyroidism and ophthalmopathy. Via MiXCR, TCRdb re-called the multiplex PCR reads, giving one row per CDR3 protein. The repertoire includes around 700,000 distinct CDR3 sequences, 30% to 40% of them detected once, and less than 40% sits in the top ten. Sequenced sample: blood. The receptors stem from a woman aged 40 to 50 with Graves' hyperthyroidism. Both conserved end residues are part of each CDR3. The order of the fields is CDR3 DNA, CDR3 protein, D gene, clone size, J gene, V gene. D genes are given only for firm matches. Part of the rows lack a size; the others show once, few, many or a class for expanded clones.

TGCAGTGCTAGAGAGGGGGTCGACTATGGCTACACCTTC,CSAREGVDYGYTF,.,many,TRBJ1-2,TRBV20-1
TGCAGTGCTAGAGCAGACAGCGACTATGGCTACACCTTC,CSARADSDYGYTF,.,many,TRBJ1-2,TRBV20-1
TGTGCCAGCAGCTTAGGCGGGGGACTCCGGGAACGAGGCTACACCTTC,CASSLGGGLRERGYTF,.,.,TRBJ1-2,TRBV7-2
TGTGCCAGCAGCTTAGCCAGGGACCTAGCTTTCTTT,CASSLARDLAFF,.,many,TRBJ1-1,TRBV7-9
TGTGCCAGCAGTTCGGACGGGAGGGTCACCGGGGAGCTGTTTTTT,CASSSDGRVTGELFF,TRBD2,.,TRBJ2-2,TRBV11-3
TGTGCCAGCAGTGAATTAGGGACGAGCGAGCAGTACTTC,CASSELGTSEQYF,.,few,TRBJ2-7,TRBV25-1
TGTGCCAGCAGCTCTCAGGGTAACTACGAGCAGTACTTC,CASSSQGNYEQYF,.,.,TRBJ2-7,TRBV7-9
TGTGCCAGCAGCGTCGACGGAGATCTTCACACCTTC,CASSVDGDLHTF,.,many,TRBJ1-2,TRBV9
TGTGCCAGCTCACCACTGGACGAGAAACACTATGGCTACACCTTC,CASSPLDEKHYGYTF,.,few,TRBJ1-2,TRBV2
TGTGCCAGCAGCCGGGGGGGAGCAACTAATGAAAAACTGTTTTTT,CASSRGGATNEKLFF,.,few,TRBJ1-4,TRBV7-9
TGTGCCAGTAGTATTGCGGGCAGGTTTCATCAGCCCCAGCATTTT,CASSIAGRFHQPQHF,.,many,TRBJ1-5,TRBV19
TGCGCCAGCAGCCAAGATCGCGGACCCCCCGCTACGCAGTATTTT,CASSQDRGPPATQYF,.,.,TRBJ2-3,TRBV7-2
TGTGCCAGCAGCCCCAGAGGTTTGAGTGGCAATCAGCCCCAGCATTTT,CASSPRGLSGNQPQHF,.,many,TRBJ1-5,TRBV25-1
TGTGCCAGCAGCGTAGGTAGCGGGAGAGGGGAGACCCAGTACTTC,CASSVGSGRGETQYF,TRBD2,many,TRBJ2-5,TRBV9
TGTGCCAGCAGCCCCGAGGGGACAGGGAATGAAAAACTGTTTTTT,CASSPEGTGNEKLFF,TRBD1,few,TRBJ1-4,TRBV7-2